Reported below is one TCR beta chain. Its antigen remains unknown. This sample is drawn from a study of CD4 T cells in relation to SARS-CoV-2 and coronaviruses. Looking at the study overall: After nine to eleven days of antigen culture, PBMC TCR beta CDR3s were sequenced.

Libraries were prepared by immunoSEQ multiplex PCR; TCRdb keeps only in-frame clonotypes and omits some of them. The table records approximately 36,000 clones, roughly 82% of them present only once. From germline, CDR1 is SGHRS and CDR2 YFSETQ. CDR3 size: 14 residues. The V gene end was trimmed by 4 bases and the J gene end by 8 bases; junction bases not matched to a gene: 5. General observations from the study: Compared with monoreactive clones, crossreactive clones showed significantly weaker SARS-CoV-2 expansion.

The sequencing input was memory CD4+ T cells from PBMCs, cultured in vitro. The chain uses TRBV5-1 and TRBJ2-1, with 11 bases lining up with TRBD1. This clonotype was sampled from an adult with COVID-19. CDR3 residues: CASSTRTGGDEQFF. The DNA for the CDR3 is TGCGCCAGCAGCACGAGGACAGGGGGCGATGAGCAGTTCTTC.